The rows below give T cell receptor beta chains drawn from one sample of a study of T cell changes during pregnancy in multiple sclerosis. Profiled with immunoSEQ multiplex PCR; TCRdb holds only in-frame clones, not every one. The profile covers over 50,000 clones, with 89% appearing a single time and around 1.8% taken by the ten largest. The specimen was peripheral blood, collected after pregnancy. Source of these receptors: a female donor with multiple sclerosis, enrolled in a pregnancy study. CDR3s include the opening cysteine and the closing phenylalanine or tryptophan. Each record gives: V gene, J gene, D gene, clone size, CDR3 protein, CDR3 DNA. A D gene is named only where the DNA matches it firmly. Some rows have no size entry. The others give once, few or many, or a class for an expanded clone.

v_call: TRBV19; j_call: TRBJ1-2; d_call: TRBD1; clone_size: NA; cdr3_aa: CASSIPGTGAATTGYTF; cdr3_nt: TGTGCCAGTAGTATACCCGGGACAGGGGCCGCCACCACTGGCTACACCTTC
v_call: TRBV28; j_call: TRBJ1-3; d_call: NA; clone_size: NA; cdr3_aa: CASSSGAAGNTIYF; cdr3_nt: TGTGCCAGCAGCTCAGGGGCTGCTGGAAACACCATATATTTT
v_call: TRBV28; j_call: TRBJ2-2; d_call: NA; clone_size: once; cdr3_aa: CATLGSINTGELFF; cdr3_nt: TGTGCCACCCTAGGGAGCATAAACACCGGGGAGCTGTTTTTT
v_call: TRBV6-5; j_call: TRBJ1-3; d_call: TRBD1; clone_size: NA; cdr3_aa: CASSYSLTGSGNTIYF; cdr3_nt: TGTGCCAGCAGTTACAGCCTGACAGGGTCCGGAAACACCATATATTTT
v_call: TRBV7-9; j_call: TRBJ1-2; d_call: NA; clone_size: NA; cdr3_aa: CASTSGNYGYTF; cdr3_nt: TGTGCCAGCACGAGCGGAAACTATGGCTACACCTTC
v_call: TRBV5-1; j_call: TRBJ2-7; d_call: NA; clone_size: NA; cdr3_aa: CASSFLASEQYF; cdr3_nt: TGCGCCAGCAGCTTTCTAGCCAGCGAGCAGTACTTC
v_call: TRBV7-2; j_call: TRBJ2-4; d_call: NA; clone_size: once; cdr3_aa: CASSFLAGAKNIQYF; cdr3_nt: TGTGCCAGCAGCTTTTTAGCCGGGGCCAAAAACATTCAGTACTTC
v_call: TRBV6-1; j_call: TRBJ2-6; d_call: NA; clone_size: NA; cdr3_aa: CASSVQQGDGANVLTF; cdr3_nt: TGTGCCAGCAGTGTCCAACAGGGAGACGGGGCCAACGTCCTGACTTTC
v_call: TRBV6-5; j_call: TRBJ1-6; d_call: NA; clone_size: NA; cdr3_aa: CASSTQGWGSSPLHF; cdr3_nt: TGTGCCAGCAGTACCCAGGGATGGGGTAGCTCACCCCTCCACTTT
v_call: TRBV14; j_call: TRBJ1-1; d_call: NA; clone_size: NA; cdr3_aa: CASSQRGTLTEAFF; cdr3_nt: TGTGCCAGCAGCCAAAGGGGGACCCTTACTGAAGCTTTCTTT
v_call: TRBV7-9; j_call: TRBJ1-2; d_call: TRBD1; clone_size: NA; cdr3_aa: CASSLGTGFNYGYTF; cdr3_nt: TGTGCCAGCAGCTTAGGGACAGGGTTTAACTATGGCTACACCTTC
v_call: TRBV11-2; j_call: TRBJ2-1; d_call: NA; clone_size: NA; cdr3_aa: CASSSRTGQGEQFF; cdr3_nt: TGTGCCAGCAGCTCTCGTACAGGGCAGGGTGAGCAGTTCTTC
v_call: TRBV7-2; j_call: TRBJ2-2; d_call: NA; clone_size: NA; cdr3_aa: CASSLGGVGAGELFF; cdr3_nt: TGTGCCAGCAGCTTAGGAGGAGTAGGGGCCGGGGAGCTGTTTTTT
v_call: TRBV2; j_call: TRBJ2-1; d_call: TRBD2; clone_size: NA; cdr3_aa: CASNPTLAGGPQVF; cdr3_nt: TGTGCCAGCAACCCCACACTAGCGGGGGGCCCTCAGGTCTTC
v_call: TRBV28; j_call: TRBJ1-2; d_call: NA; clone_size: NA; cdr3_aa: CASSFPGVRGYTF; cdr3_nt: TGTGCCAGCAGTTTCCCCGGGGTTCGAGGCTACACCTTC
v_call: TRBV5-1; j_call: TRBJ2-6; d_call: NA; clone_size: NA; cdr3_aa: CASQLDTGANVLTF; cdr3_nt: TGCGCCTCCCAACTAGATACTGGGGCCAACGTCCTGACTTTC
v_call: TRBV7-6; j_call: TRBJ2-3; d_call: TRBD1; clone_size: NA; cdr3_aa: CASSIQGALADTQYF; cdr3_nt: TGTGCCAGCAGCATTCAGGGGGCGCTGGCAGATACGCAGTATTTT
v_call: TRBV6-5; j_call: TRBJ1-1; d_call: TRBD1; clone_size: NA; cdr3_aa: CASSGTGEAFF; cdr3_nt: TGTGCCAGCAGCGGGACAGGTGAAGCTTTCTTT
v_call: TRBV6-1; j_call: TRBJ2-2; d_call: TRBD1; clone_size: once; cdr3_aa: CASSADLLPGQGFSTGELFF; cdr3_nt: TGTGCCAGCAGTGCGGACCTACTCCCGGGACAGGGTTTTTCCACCGGGGAGCTGTTTTTT
v_call: TRBV11-3; j_call: TRBJ2-7; d_call: TRBD1; clone_size: NA; cdr3_aa: CASSLGPGTGRGEQYF; cdr3_nt: TGTGCCAGCAGCTTAGGGCCGGGGACAGGGAGGGGTGAGCAGTACTTC
v_call: TRBV7-3; j_call: TRBJ2-5; d_call: NA; clone_size: NA; cdr3_aa: CASSLRNQETQYF; cdr3_nt: TGTGCCAGCAGCTTGCGGAACCAAGAGACCCAGTACTTC
v_call: TRBV5-5; j_call: TRBJ2-7; d_call: TRBD1; clone_size: NA; cdr3_aa: CASSFRTGNYEQYF; cdr3_nt: TGTGCCAGCAGCTTCCGGACAGGGAATTACGAGCAGTACTTC
v_call: TRBV6-1; j_call: TRBJ1-2; d_call: NA; clone_size: NA; cdr3_aa: CASSEEGMGGYGYTF; cdr3_nt: TGTGCCAGCAGTGAAGAGGGGATGGGGGGTTATGGCTACACCTTC
v_call: TRBV27; j_call: TRBJ2-1; d_call: NA; clone_size: NA; cdr3_aa: CASSLLTSSDEQFF; cdr3_nt: TGTGCCAGCAGTTTACTTACTAGTTCGGATGAGCAGTTCTTC
v_call: TRBV2; j_call: TRBJ2-3; d_call: NA; clone_size: NA; cdr3_aa: CASALASNTQYF; cdr3_nt: TGTGCCAGCGCGCTAGCTAGTAACACGCAGTATTTT
v_call: TRBV6-5; j_call: TRBJ2-1; d_call: TRBD2; clone_size: once; cdr3_aa: CASSPTSGTYNEQFF; cdr3_nt: TGTGCCAGCAGCCCTACTAGCGGAACCTACAATGAGCAGTTCTTC
v_call: TRBV7-9; j_call: TRBJ2-1; d_call: TRBD1; clone_size: NA; cdr3_aa: CASSTRDRVNEQFF; cdr3_nt: TGTGCCAGCAGCACCCGGGACAGGGTCAATGAGCAGTTCTTC
v_call: TRBV27; j_call: TRBJ2-1; d_call: NA; clone_size: NA; cdr3_aa: CASSQQTRVPTNEQFF; cdr3_nt: TGTGCCAGCAGTCAACAAACCAGGGTCCCTACAAATGAGCAGTTCTTC
v_call: TRBV19; j_call: TRBJ1-6; d_call: NA; clone_size: NA; cdr3_aa: CASSSRDLLPLHF; cdr3_nt: TGTGCCAGTAGTTCTCGGGACTTGTTGCCCCTCCACTTT
v_call: TRBV6-6; j_call: TRBJ2-7; d_call: TRBD2; clone_size: once; cdr3_aa: CASSPVGGSAEQYF; cdr3_nt: TGTGCCAGCAGCCCAGTGGGAGGGTCAGCCGAGCAGTACTTC
v_call: TRBV5-1; j_call: TRBJ2-7; d_call: TRBD2; clone_size: once; cdr3_aa: CASTAGLAGSYEQYF; cdr3_nt: TGCGCCAGCACGGCGGGGCTAGCGGGTTCCTACGAGCAGTACTTC
v_call: TRBV5-1; j_call: TRBJ2-1; d_call: TRBD1; clone_size: NA; cdr3_aa: CASSQPTGGAAFEQFF; cdr3_nt: TGCGCCAGCAGCCAACCGACAGGGGGCGCCGCCTTTGAGCAGTTCTTC
v_call: TRBV28; j_call: TRBJ1-2; d_call: NA; clone_size: few; cdr3_aa: CASSPGQRGYGYTF; cdr3_nt: TGTGCCAGCAGTCCTGGACAGCGGGGCTATGGCTACACCTTC
v_call: TRBV30; j_call: TRBJ1-1; d_call: NA; clone_size: NA; cdr3_aa: CAWSVDPQVPEAFF; cdr3_nt: TGTGCCTGGAGTGTCGACCCACAGGTCCCTGAAGCTTTCTTT
v_call: TRBV7-3; j_call: TRBJ1-1; d_call: NA; clone_size: NA; cdr3_aa: CASNLVGRMNTEAFF; cdr3_nt: TGTGCCAGCAACCTAGTGGGGCGGATGAACACTGAAGCTTTCTTT
v_call: TRBV5-1; j_call: TRBJ1-3; d_call: NA; clone_size: NA; cdr3_aa: CASSPFPDSGNTIYF; cdr3_nt: TGCGCCAGCAGCCCATTCCCAGACTCTGGAAACACCATATATTTT
v_call: TRBV7-3; j_call: TRBJ1-2; d_call: NA; clone_size: NA; cdr3_aa: CASSFNRVYGYTF; cdr3_nt: TGTGCCAGCAGCTTTAACAGGGTGTATGGCTACACCTTC
v_call: TRBV29-1; j_call: TRBJ2-7; d_call: TRBD1; clone_size: NA; cdr3_aa: CSVAPTGGFFYEQYF; cdr3_nt: TGCAGCGTTGCACCGACAGGGGGATTCTTCTACGAGCAGTACTTC
v_call: TRBV19; j_call: TRBJ1-1; d_call: NA; clone_size: NA; cdr3_aa: CASRIGGGWDTEAFF; cdr3_nt: TGTGCCAGTAGGATCGGGGGGGGGTGGGACACTGAAGCTTTCTTT
v_call: TRBV11-2; j_call: TRBJ1-2; d_call: TRBD1; clone_size: NA; cdr3_aa: CASRPGTVYGYTF; cdr3_nt: TGTGCCAGCAGACCCGGGACAGTCTATGGCTACACCTTC
v_call: TRBV27; j_call: TRBJ2-7; d_call: TRBD1; clone_size: once; cdr3_aa: CASRRGTGGAVKYF; cdr3_nt: TGTGCCAGCAGGCGTGGGACAGGGGGCGCGGTGAAGTACTTC
v_call: TRBV7-2; j_call: TRBJ1-1; d_call: NA; clone_size: NA; cdr3_aa: CASSLSGNSEAFF; cdr3_nt: TGTGCCAGCAGCCTATCCGGAAACAGTGAAGCTTTCTTT
v_call: TRBV27; j_call: TRBJ2-7; d_call: NA; clone_size: NA; cdr3_aa: CASRDTRSSYEQYF; cdr3_nt: TGTGCCAGCAGGGACACCAGGAGCTCCTACGAGCAGTACTTC
v_call: TRBV30; j_call: TRBJ2-5; d_call: NA; clone_size: NA; cdr3_aa: CAFTPYQEAQYF; cdr3_nt: TGTGCCTTCACCCCATACCAAGAGGCCCAGTACTTC
v_call: TRBV5-1; j_call: TRBJ1-4; d_call: TRBD1; clone_size: once; cdr3_aa: CASSLGQGLTNEKLFF; cdr3_nt: TGCGCCAGCAGCCTTGGACAGGGGTTAACTAATGAAAAACTGTTTTTT
v_call: TRBV7-9; j_call: TRBJ2-2; d_call: NA; clone_size: NA; cdr3_aa: CASSPRGGELFF; cdr3_nt: TGTGCCAGCAGCCCTCGGGGCGGGGAGCTGTTTTTT
v_call: TRBV11-2; j_call: TRBJ2-5; d_call: NA; clone_size: NA; cdr3_aa: CASSSYLGETQYF; cdr3_nt: TGTGCCAGCAGCTCGTATCTCGGGGAGACCCAGTACTTC
v_call: TRBV28; j_call: TRBJ1-2; d_call: TRBD1; clone_size: NA; cdr3_aa: CATLRGRGFGYTF; cdr3_nt: TGTGCCACACTCAGGGGGCGCGGCTTTGGCTACACCTTC
v_call: TRBV7-2; j_call: TRBJ2-5; d_call: NA; clone_size: NA; cdr3_aa: CASSLERLTETQYF; cdr3_nt: TGTGCCAGCAGCTTAGAGCGACTCACAGAGACCCAGTACTTC
v_call: TRBV7-9; j_call: TRBJ2-7; d_call: NA; clone_size: NA; cdr3_aa: CASSLGVLRGKYSGEQYF; cdr3_nt: TGTGCCAGCAGCTTAGGCGTCCTACGGGGGAAATATTCAGGGGAGCAGTACTTC
v_call: TRBV30; j_call: TRBJ1-5; d_call: TRBD1; clone_size: NA; cdr3_aa: CAWRAGTGGGQPQHF; cdr3_nt: TGTGCCTGGAGGGCTGGTACAGGGGGCGGTCAGCCCCAGCATTTT
v_call: TRBV4-1; j_call: TRBJ2-5; d_call: TRBD2; clone_size: NA; cdr3_aa: CASSQMSGGQETQYF; cdr3_nt: TGCGCCAGCAGCCAAATGTCGGGGGGGCAAGAGACCCAGTACTTC
v_call: TRBV9; j_call: TRBJ2-1; d_call: TRBD2; clone_size: NA; cdr3_aa: CASSALAGGSNEQFF; cdr3_nt: TGTGCCAGCAGCGCACTAGCGGGGGGGAGTAATGAGCAGTTCTTC
v_call: TRBV6-1; j_call: TRBJ2-7; d_call: NA; clone_size: NA; cdr3_aa: CASSEEQGNSYEQYF; cdr3_nt: TGTGCCAGCAGTGAAGAACAGGGAAACTCCTACGAGCAGTACTTC
v_call: TRBV30; j_call: TRBJ1-3; d_call: NA; clone_size: NA; cdr3_aa: CAWNTQGPNTIYF; cdr3_nt: TGTGCCTGGAACACCCAGGGGCCAAACACCATATATTTT
v_call: TRBV28; j_call: TRBJ1-6; d_call: NA; clone_size: NA; cdr3_aa: CASSLRLWRGIGQSKSPLHF; cdr3_nt: TGTGCCAGCAGTTTAAGGTTATGGAGGGGAATTGGGCAATCGAAGTCACCCCTCCACTTT
v_call: TRBV10-3; j_call: TRBJ2-3; d_call: TRBD1; clone_size: NA; cdr3_aa: CAINPTGVRTDTQYF; cdr3_nt: TGTGCCATCAACCCGACAGGGGTTAGAACAGATACGCAGTATTTT